Shown below are 32 T cell receptor beta chains from a single sample sequenced in a study of shared clonotypes between healthy human individuals. Profiled with immunoSEQ multiplex PCR; TCRdb holds only in-frame clones, not every one. Here the sample spans about 2.4 million clones, 90% to 95% being singletons. Sequencing was performed on naive CD4+ T cells sorted from blood. Noted subset: CD45RA+ positively selected. All receptors come from a man between 18 and 29 years old in good health.

In DNA form, the CDR3 reads TGTGCCAGCACCTCCCCAACCGAGGCTAACTATGGCTACACCTTC. Encoded protein: CASTSPTEANYGYTF. The rearrangement uses TRBV6-5 and TRBJ1-2; no firm D call. The CDR3 spans 15 residues. V shed 7 bases and J shed 0 bases, with 15 bases lying between them. Germline CDR1 is MNHEY and CDR2 is SVGAGI.

To note about this clone: Other DNA sequences in the same sample also yield this CDR3. CDR3 region: CASSGSTDTQYF. The CDR3 nucleotides read TGTGCCAGCAGTGGCAGCACAGATACGCAGTATTTT. The V gene is TRBV2, the J gene TRBJ2-3; D ambiguous. The CDR3 spans 12 residues. The V end lost 4 bases, the J end lost 0 bases, and 2 bases lay between the germline ends. The germline CDR1 and CDR2 sequences are SNHLY and FYNNEI.

The rearrangement joins TRBV11-2 to TRBJ2-3; TRBD2 aligns across 9 bases. The CDR3 contains 15 residues. With V trimmed by 6 bases and J by 11 bases, 15 bases remained unmatched. The germline V gene has CDR1 SGHAT and CDR2 FQNNGV. CDR3 sequence (DNA): TGTGCCAGCAGTCAAGGGGTAGCGGGGGCCCCTTGGCAGTATTTT. Encoded protein: CASSQGVAGAPWQYF.

The chain is built from TRBV11-2 and TRBJ2-7; the D is unclear. V lost 2 bases to trimming and J lost 0 bases, with 11 bases between them. The CDR3 covers 15 residues. Germline CDR1 SGHAT, CDR2 FQNNGV. The CDR3 DNA reads TGTGCCAGCAGCTTAAACGGTGGGCCCTCCTACGAGCAGTACTTC. Protein product: CASSLNGGPSYEQYF.

V and J are TRBV4-3 and TRBJ2-3; possible D gene TRBD2, 5 bases. This CDR3 spans 15 amino acids. V lost 1 base, J lost 6 bases, and 14 bases lay in between. Germline loops: CDR1 LGHNA, CDR2 YSLEER. The CDR3 protein is CASSQVGGFGDTQYF. DNA for the CDR3: TGCGCCAGCAGCCAAGTAGGAGGTTTCGGTGATACGCAGTATTTT.

The chain is built from TRBV6-5 and TRBJ2-5; D is tentatively TRBD1 or TRBD2 (5 bases each). Germline values: CDR1 MNHEY, CDR2 SVGAGI. The CDR3 is made up of 14 amino acids. Trimming removed 6 bases at V and 6 bases at J, with 17 bases between. The CDR3 bases are TGTGCCAGCAGGGGGACCTCTCCCCGGCAGACCCAGTACTTC. This codes for CASRGTSPRQTQYF.

The chain is built from TRBV30 and TRBJ1-6, with D hard to call. This CDR3 comprises 11 residues. Germline V gives CDR1 GTSNPN, CDR2 SVGIG (reference sequence). Trimming took 5 bases from V and 7 from J, leaving 6 bases between them. The CDR3 DNA follows: TGTGCCTGGGACGGGAATTCACCCCTCCACTTT. This sequence encodes CAWDGNSPLHF.

The genes are TRBV10-3 and TRBJ2-5; 7 nucleotides match TRBD2. The CDR3 is 14 amino acids. J lost 2 bases, V lost 4 bases, and 4 bases had no gene match. Germline values: CDR1 ENHRY, CDR2 SYGVKD. The CDR3 is CAISGAGPQETQYF. The CDR3 region has the DNA TGTGCCATCAGTGGAGCGGGGCCTCAAGAGACCCAGTACTTC.

The chain recombines TRBV2 with TRBJ2-3; the D is unclear. Germline CDR1 reads SNHLY; CDR2 reads FYNNEI. The CDR3 runs to 13 residues. V was clipped by 6 bases and J by 6 bases, with 13 bases between them. DNA for the CDR3: TGTGCCAGCAGCCTCGAGAGTCGTGATACGCAGTATTTT. Translated: CASSLESRDTQYF.

A note on this clone: The sample has other DNA sequences that encode this CDR3 too. The gene calls are TRBV4-2 and TRBJ2-2; D unclear. The V gene's germline CDR1 is LGHNA and CDR2 YNFKEQ. The CDR3 sequence is 15 residues long. Between the trimmed V and J ends, which lost 0 bases and 1 base, there was a span of 6 bases. The CDR3 DNA reads TGTGCCAGCAGCCAAGAGGGCGGGAACACCGGGGAGCTGTTTTTT. This translates into CASSQEGGNTGELFF.

This clone appeared a single time. The chain joins TRBV10-2 to TRBJ2-1, with D possibly called TRBD1 or TRBD2 (6 bases each). CDR1 is WSHSY, CDR2 SAAADI, per germline. This CDR3 contains 15 residues. Trimming stripped 0 bases from V and 8 bases from J, with 14 bases between. CDR3: CASSESGVRGDEQFF. As DNA, the CDR3 is TGCGCCAGCAGTGAGTCCGGGGTTAGGGGGGATGAGCAGTTCTTC.

A remark on this clone: A read error may account for a junction end that differs from germline. The chain carries TRBV6-1 and TRBJ2-2; 7 bases match TRBD1. The CDR3 loop spans 16 amino acids. Germline loops: CDR1 MNHNS, CDR2 SASEGT. CDR3 protein: CATSDLGQMNTGELFF. CDR3 coding DNA: TGTGCCACCAGTGATTTGGGACAGATGAACACCGGGGAGCTGTTTTTT.

This rearrangement joins TRBV27 to TRBJ2-1, with 9 bases matching TRBD1. V was pared by 5 bases and J by 6 bases, with 11 bases of the junction left unmatched. This CDR3 contains 16 residues. The germline gives CDR1 MNHEY, CDR2 SMNVEV (reference sequence). The CDR3 loop is CASSPNTGGAGNEQFF. Written as DNA, the CDR3 is TGTGCCAGCAGTCCAAACACAGGGGGCGCCGGCAATGAGCAGTTCTTC.

This rearrangement joins TRBV28 to TRBJ2-2; TRBD2 matches at 8 bases. The CDR3 has 16 residues. Germline loops: CDR1 MDHEN, CDR2 SYDVKM. V was clipped by 5 bases and J by 5 bases; unmatched bases: 10. CDR3 loop: CASSLREGAGTGELFF. The CDR3 DNA is TGTGCCAGCAGTCTACGGGAGGGAGCTGGTACCGGGGAGCTGTTTTTT.

V gene TRBV10-1 combines with J gene TRBJ2-3; 15 bases are shared with TRBD2. Germline V gene lookup returns CDR1 WNHNN and CDR2 SYGVQD (reference sequence). The ends lost 5 bases at V and 1 base at J; junction bases unmatched: 7. CDR3 length: 18 residues. DNA of the CDR3: TGCGCCAGCAGTCCCGGGACTAGCGGGGGGTCCCGCACAGATACGCAGTATTTT. Translated: CASSPGTSGGSRTDTQYF.

V usage is TRBV4-1 and J usage is TRBJ2-1, with D possibly being TRBD2 (5 bases). Germline V gene sequence: CDR1 MGHRA, CDR2 YSYEKL. The CDR3 loop spans 16 amino acids. V was clipped by 0 bases and J by 4 bases, with 13 bases between them. For the CDR3, the DNA is TGCGCCAGCAGCCAAGATCTGAGCGGACGGTACAATGAGCAGTTCTTC. This encodes CASSQDLSGRYNEQFF.

Details on this clone: In the same sample, other DNA sequences code for this CDR3. The chain recombines TRBV4-1 with TRBJ1-2, with D unclear. The CDR3 consists of 15 residues. With 0 bases removed from V and 3 bases from J, the gap between germline ends came to 11 bases. Germline V gene lookup returns CDR1 MGHRA and CDR2 YSYEKL. The CDR3 coding sequence is TGCGCCAGCAGCCAAGATCGGACTGGCGACTATGGCTACACCTTC. Amino acid sequence: CASSQDRTGDYGYTF.

The J gene is TRBJ1-2, the V gene TRBV5-6; 11 bases are shared with TRBD1. J gave up 0 bases and V 4 bases, and 2 bases lay outside the gene matches. Per the germline V gene, CDR1 is SGHDT and CDR2 is YYEEEE. The CDR3 has 15 residues. The CDR3 here is CASSPDRGPNYGYTF. The CDR3 nucleotides read TGTGCCAGCAGCCCGGACAGGGGGCCTAACTATGGCTACACCTTC.

The chain combines TRBV5-5 with TRBJ2-5, with D maybe TRBD1 (6 bases). The germline V gene encodes CDR1 SGHKS and CDR2 YYEKEE (reference sequence). The CDR3 has 13 amino acids. V was cut by 5 bases and J by 2 bases, with 10 bases left in between. The CDR3 here is CASRLTGQETQYF. As DNA, the CDR3 is TGTGCCAGCAGACTGACAGGTCAAGAGACCCAGTACTTC. The full variable domain, rest sourced from reference TRBV5-5 and TRBJ2-5, is DAGVTQSPTHLIKTRGQQVTLRCSPISGHKSVSWYQQVLGQGPQFIFQYYEKEERGRGNFPDRFSARQFPNYSSELNVNALLLGDSALYLCASRLTGQETQYFGPGTRLLVL.

In DNA, the CDR3 is TGTGCCATCAGTGAAGGGGGAGGGCCGTCCGGGGAGCTGTTTTTT. Its translation: CAISEGGGPSGELFF. The gene calls are TRBV10-3 and TRBJ2-2, with a tentative D call TRBD2 (7 bases). The CDR3 loop spans 15 amino acids. Trimming cost V 3 bases and J 6 bases, with 14 bases left between them. CDR1 and CDR2 from the germline V gene are ENHRY and SYGVKD.

A remark on this clone: This sample also contains other DNA sequences that code for the same CDR3. This chain joins TRBV7-9 and TRBJ1-3; D not certain. This CDR3 is 13 amino acids long. Trimming cost V 2 bases and J 2 bases, with 4 bases left between them. CDR1 and CDR2 (germline): SEHNR, FQNEAQ (reference sequence). The CDR3 reads CASSLNTGNTIYF. The CDR3 DNA reads TGTGCCAGCAGCTTAAACACTGGAAACACCATATATTTT. Full variable domain (missing parts from reference TRBV7-9 and TRBJ1-3): DTGVSQNPRHKITKRGQNVTFRCDPISEHNRLYWYRQTLGQGPEFLTYFQNEAQLEKSRLLSDRFSAERPKGSFSTLEIQRTEQGDSAMYLCASSLNTGNTIYFGEGSWLTVV.

The CDR3 loop is CASSLIPGTGQQTQYF. DNA of the CDR3: TGCGCCAGCAGCTTGATACCCGGGACAGGGCAACAGACCCAGTACTTC. The rearrangement joins TRBV5-1 to TRBJ2-5, with TRBD1 identical over 9 bases. The V and J ends lost 1 base and 6 bases, in that order; junction bases with no gene match: 10. Per the germline V gene, CDR1 is SGHRS and CDR2 is YFSETQ. The CDR3 covers 16 residues.

This clone was detected only once. The genes are TRBV4-3 and TRBJ1-1; D ambiguous. V was trimmed by 1 base and J by 6 bases, leaving 15 bases between them. Germline CDR1 reads LGHNA; CDR2 reads YSLEER. The CDR3 contains 15 residues. The CDR3, as DNA: TGCGCCAGCAGCCAAGTTCTATGGGCTTGGGCTGAAGCTTTCTTT. Protein: CASSQVLWAWAEAFF.

The chain is built from TRBV6-5 and TRBJ1-6; TRBD1 might be the D (5 bases). Trimming removed 3 bases from V and 6 bases from J, with 12 bases in between. The CDR3 consists of 15 residues. Germline V gives CDR1 MNHEY, CDR2 SVGAGI. The CDR3 is CASSYFQGSNSPLHF. CDR3 bases: TGTGCCAGCAGTTATTTCCAGGGTTCTAATTCACCCCTCCACTTT.

The table lists this clone with a count of one. The chain is built from TRBV7-2 and TRBJ2-2, with 7 bases aligning to TRBD1. This CDR3 comprises 16 residues. The junction had 8 bases not matched to a gene; V was cut back by 5 bases and J by 2 bases. CDR1 and CDR2 from the germline V gene are SGHTA and FQGNSA. The CDR3 bases are TGTGCCAGCAGCGTGAGACAGGGCGTCAACACCGGGGAGCTGTTTTTT. Translating gives CASSVRQGVNTGELFF.

The chain combines TRBV5-1 with TRBJ2-7; 7 nucleotides line up with TRBD1. The CDR3 runs 13 residues. Germline V CDR1 and CDR2: SGHRS, YFSETQ. J was trimmed by 7 bases and V by 6 bases; bases with no gene match: 10. CDR3 nucleotides: TGCGCCAGCAACCCCAGGGGGTTCGGAGAGCAGTACTTC. As protein: CASNPRGFGEQYF.

The chain links TRBV5-6 to TRBJ2-3; TRBD2 is a possible D gene (5 bases). This CDR3 comprises 14 residues. CDR1 SGHDT and CDR2 YYEEEE come from the germline V gene. The V gene lost 0 bases and the J gene lost 4 bases, with 9 bases spanning the gap. The CDR3 DNA sequence: TGTGCCAGCAGCTTGGGAGGGCCGGCAGATACGCAGTATTTT. Its protein product is CASSLGGPADTQYF.

The CDR3 coding sequence is TGTGCCAGCAGCTTGACCGAGCAGTACTTC. Its translation is CASSLTEQYF. This rearrangement joins TRBV2 to TRBJ2-7; D remains unclear. The CDR3 has 10 residues. Germline V gene data show CDR1 as SNHLY and CDR2 as FYNNEI. Deletions cut 6 bases from V and 6 bases from J, with 6 bases between.

The chain links TRBV6-6 to TRBJ2-7; tentative D call: TRBD1 (5 bases). There are 14 residues in the CDR3. V was trimmed by 2 bases and J by 4 bases, leaving 12 bases between them. CDR1 is MNHNY and CDR2 is SVGAGI in the germline V gene (reference sequence). CDR3 loop: CASSYDARAYEQYF. CDR3 nucleotides: TGTGCCAGCAGTTACGACGCCAGGGCTTACGAGCAGTACTTC.

The V gene is TRBV6-1, the J gene TRBJ2-3; no reliable D call. CDR3 length: 14 residues. Germline V lookup: CDR1 MNHNS, CDR2 SASEGT. V shed 2 bases and J shed 9 bases, with 15 bases lying between them. Here the CDR3 reads CASSEWLTLRTQYF. CDR3 in DNA: TGTGCCAGCAGTGAATGGCTCACCCTGAGGACGCAGTATTTT.

This clone has just a few counts. The chain carries TRBV5-4 and TRBJ1-1, with D hard to call. CDR1 and CDR2 (germline): SGHNT, YYREEE (reference sequence). The CDR3 contains 13 residues. V was trimmed by 0 bases and J by 7 bases, leaving 10 bases between them. CDR3 sequence: CASSLDSGDEAFF. CDR3 DNA: TGTGCCAGCAGCTTGGATTCGGGTGATGAAGCTTTCTTT.

The rearrangement links TRBV19 to TRBJ1-2; D is unresolved. The CDR3 is 15 residues long. Trimming took off 7 bases at V and 8 bases at J, with 23 bases between the two ends. CDR1 and CDR2 (germline): LNHDA, SQIVND (reference sequence). The CDR3 DNA reads TGTGCCAGTAAAATGAGCAACCACGTGTTGGGGGGCTACACCTTC. This translates into CASKMSNHVLGGYTF.